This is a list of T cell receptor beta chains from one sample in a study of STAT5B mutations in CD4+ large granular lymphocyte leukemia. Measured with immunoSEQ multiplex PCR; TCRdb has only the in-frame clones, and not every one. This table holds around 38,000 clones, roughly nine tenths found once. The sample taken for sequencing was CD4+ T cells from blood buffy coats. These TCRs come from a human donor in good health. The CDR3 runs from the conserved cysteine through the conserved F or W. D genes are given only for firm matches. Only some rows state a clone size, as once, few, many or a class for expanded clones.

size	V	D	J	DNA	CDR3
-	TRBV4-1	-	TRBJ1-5	TGCGCCAGCAGCCAAGATGATCTTTTTCGGGGAGAAGATCAGCCCCAGCATTTT	CASSQDDLFRGEDQPQHF
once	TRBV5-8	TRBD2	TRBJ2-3	TGTGCCAGCAGCCGCGGGACTAGCGACACAGATACGCAGTATTTT	CASSRGTSDTDTQYF
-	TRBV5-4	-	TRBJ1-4	TGTGCCAGCAGCCTGGGGGGGCACAATGAAAAACTGTTTTTT	CASSLGGHNEKLFF
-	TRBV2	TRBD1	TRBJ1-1	TGTGCCAGCACGGGACAGGGATACACTGAAGCTTTCTTT	CASTGQGYTEAFF
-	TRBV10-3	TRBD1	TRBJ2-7	TGTGCCATCAGTGATGACAGGGGTCGGGGCGAGCAGTACTTC	CAISDDRGRGEQYF
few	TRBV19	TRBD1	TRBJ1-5	TGTGCCAGCTCCAACGCAGGACAGGGAGGACCCGTGCAGCCCCAGCATTTT	CASSNAGQGGPVQPQHF
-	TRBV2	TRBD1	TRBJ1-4	TGTGCCAGCAGCGACGACAGGGGGAAGAATGAAAAACTGTTTTTT	CASSDDRGKNEKLFF
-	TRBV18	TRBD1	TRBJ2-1	TGTGCCAGCTCACCCCGGACAGGGAACGCTGAGCAGTTCTTC	CASSPRTGNAEQFF
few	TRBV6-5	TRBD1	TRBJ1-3	TGTGCCAGCACCGCGGGACAGGGGAGAGGAAACACCATATATTTT	CASTAGQGRGNTIYF
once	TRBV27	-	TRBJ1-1	TGTGCCAGCAGTTGGGGCGCGGGTGAAGCTTTCTTT	CASSWGAGEAFF
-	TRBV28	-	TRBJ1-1	TGTGCCAGCATTCTCCGTCGGGACTCAGGTCCCGTAAACACTGAAGCTTTCTTT	CASILRRDSGPVNTEAFF
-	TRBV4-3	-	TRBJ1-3	TGCGCCAGCAGCCTACTTGCGGCTTCGGGAAACACCATATATTTT	CASSLLAASGNTIYF
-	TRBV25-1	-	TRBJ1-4	TGTGCCAGCAGCTTGGGGGCTACATATGAAAAACTGTTTTTT	CASSLGATYEKLFF
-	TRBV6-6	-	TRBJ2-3	TGTGCCAGCAGTCTAAGGGGGGCGGAGCCCACAGATACGCAGTATTTT	CASSLRGAEPTDTQYF
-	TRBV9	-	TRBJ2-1	TGTGCCAGCAGCCGCAGGGGTAACTCCTACAATGAGCAGTTCTTC	CASSRRGNSYNEQFF
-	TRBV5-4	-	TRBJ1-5	TGTGCCAGCAGCTTGGGAGGGGATCAGCCCCAGCATTTT	CASSLGGDQPQHF
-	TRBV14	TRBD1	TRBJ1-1	TGTGCCAGCAGCCAAACAGGGGACCCGAACACTGAAGCTTTCTTT	CASSQTGDPNTEAFF
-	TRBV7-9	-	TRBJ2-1	TGTGCCAGCAGCAGAGGAGCAGGGGCCAATGAGCAGTTCTTC	CASSRGAGANEQFF
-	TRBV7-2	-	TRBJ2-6	TGTGCCAGCAGCTTAGTAGGCCGGGCGGGGGCCAACGTCCTGACTTTC	CASSLVGRAGANVLTF
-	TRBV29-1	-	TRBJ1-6	TGCAGCGTTGAAGTGTGGCAGGGACTAAGCTCCTATAATTCACCCCTCCACTTT	CSVEVWQGLSSYNSPLHF
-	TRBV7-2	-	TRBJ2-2	TGTGCCAGCAGAACGAGTCCAACCGGGGAGCTGTTTTTT	CASRTSPTGELFF
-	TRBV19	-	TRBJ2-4	TGTGCCAGTAACCAACCCCCAGAGGATATAGCCAAAAACATTCAGTACTTC	CASNQPPEDIAKNIQYF
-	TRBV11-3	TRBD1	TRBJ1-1	TGTGCCAGCAGCTTAGACGGGACAGGGAACACTGAAGCTTTCTTT	CASSLDGTGNTEAFF
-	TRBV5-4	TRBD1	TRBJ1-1	TGTGCCAGCAGCTTTTGGACAGGGGATCGTGCTTTCTTT	CASSFWTGDRAFF
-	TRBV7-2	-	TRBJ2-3	TGTGCCAGCAGCTTCACTAAAGGAGATACGCAGTATTTT	CASSFTKGDTQYF
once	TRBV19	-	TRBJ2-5	TGTGCCAGTAGTATTGGTACCGTGGAGACCCAGTACTTC	CASSIGTVETQYF
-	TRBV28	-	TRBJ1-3	TGTGCCAGCAGTTTCGGTGAAAAACATAAAAACACCATATATTTT	CASSFGEKHKNTIYF
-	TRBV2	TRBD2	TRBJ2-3	TGTGCCAGCATGGGGACTAGCGGGAGGGCAGATACGCAGTATTTT	CASMGTSGRADTQYF
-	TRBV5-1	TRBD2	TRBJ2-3	TGCGCCAGCAGCTTGGCGGGACTACCATCCGATACGCAGTATTTT	CASSLAGLPSDTQYF
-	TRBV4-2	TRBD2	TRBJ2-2	TGTGCCAGCAGCCTTGGGACTAGCGGGACGAACACCGGGGAGCTGTTTTTT	CASSLGTSGTNTGELFF